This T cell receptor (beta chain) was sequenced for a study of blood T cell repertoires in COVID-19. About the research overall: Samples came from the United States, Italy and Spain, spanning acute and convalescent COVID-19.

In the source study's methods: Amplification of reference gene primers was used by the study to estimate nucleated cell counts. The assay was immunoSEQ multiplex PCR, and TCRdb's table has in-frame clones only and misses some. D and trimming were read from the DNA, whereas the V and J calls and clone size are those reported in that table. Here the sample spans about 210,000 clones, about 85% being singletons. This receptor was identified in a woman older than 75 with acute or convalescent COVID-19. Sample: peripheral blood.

The CDR3 coding sequence is TGTGCCACCAGTGAAACTAGCGGGAGATCGGAGACCCAGTACTTC. It yields the protein CATSETSGRSETQYF. J is TRBJ2-5 and V is TRBV24-1, with 11 bases lining up with TRBD2. The ends lost 4 bases at V and 5 bases at J; junction bases unmatched: 5. CDR1 is KGHDR, CDR2 SFDVKD, per germline. The length of the CDR3 is 15 residues.